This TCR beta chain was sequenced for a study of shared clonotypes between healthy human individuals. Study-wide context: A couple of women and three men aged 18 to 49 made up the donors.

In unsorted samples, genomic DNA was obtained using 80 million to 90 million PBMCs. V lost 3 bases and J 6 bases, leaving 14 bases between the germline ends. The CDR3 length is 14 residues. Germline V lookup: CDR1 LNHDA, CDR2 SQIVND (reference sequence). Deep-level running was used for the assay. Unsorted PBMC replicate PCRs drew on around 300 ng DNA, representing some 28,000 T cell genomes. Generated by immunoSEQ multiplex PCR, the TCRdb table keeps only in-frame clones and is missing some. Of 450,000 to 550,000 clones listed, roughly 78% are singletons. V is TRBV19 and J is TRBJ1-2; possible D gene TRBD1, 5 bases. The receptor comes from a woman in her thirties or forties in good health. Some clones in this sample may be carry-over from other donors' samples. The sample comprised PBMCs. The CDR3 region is CASSMSAGLNGYTF. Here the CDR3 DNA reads TGTGCCAGTAGTATGTCAGCAGGGTTGAATGGCTACACCTTC. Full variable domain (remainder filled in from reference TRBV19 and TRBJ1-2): DGGITQSPKYLFRKEGQNVTLSCEQNLNHDAMYWYRQDPGQGLRLIYYSQIVNDFQKGDIAEGYSVSREKKESFPLTVTSAQKNPTAFYLCASSMSAGLNGYTFGSGTRLTVV.